This T cell receptor (beta chain) derives from a study of blood T cells in healthy people across ages. Points on this clonotype: The antigen is undetermined.

PBMCs were isolated at a quantity of at least 6 million per sample. The CDR3 has 15 residues. Trimming removed 8 bases from V and 0 bases from J, with 15 bases in between. Germline-derived CDR1 and CDR2 are MNHEY and SVGAGI. General study results and limits: Using unsorted PBMCs precluded a conclusive naive versus antigen-experienced comparison. When set beside aged donors, long-lived donors presented more naive CD4+ cells and higher diversity.

The second PCR ran about 6 to 12 cycles with a sample-barcoded 5' primer and J-beta primers. TCRdb re-called the 5' RACE reads with MiXCR, one entry per CDR3 protein. In the table there are about 1.4 million distinct CDR3 sequences, 45% to 70% of which are singletons. Source material: blood. The chain couples TRBV6-5 to TRBJ2-3; D tentatively reads TRBD1 or TRBD2 (5 bases each). The receptor was isolated from a man between 18 and 29 years old in good health. CDR3 in amino acids: CASGGWASSTDTQYF. DNA for the CDR3: TGTGCCAGCGGGGGTTGGGCAAGCAGCACAGATACGCAGTATTTT.